This T cell receptor (beta chain) was found in a study of T cell repertoires in cytomegalovirus infection (dated by TCRdb to about 2019). For the study in its entirety: Recently identified HLA-C-restricted CMV epitopes, whose presentation resists viral immunomodulation, were targeted by peptide stimulations together with well-studied HLA-B-restricted epitopes. Donor HLA type was relevant to the analysis, because carriage of CMV infection together with the matching HLA type was indicated by public TCR beta signatures. The research as a whole found: In the ex vivo response, HLA-C-restricted CMV-specific TCR beta clonotypes were dominant, and in two of eight donors the single most frequent clonotype came from this HLA-C-restricted group. In both this cohort and an independent approximately 400-donor cohort, the cumulative frequency of public TCR beta family members distinguished carriers of CMV infection plus the relevant HLA type.

Between the V and J ends, shortened by 5 bases and 8 bases respectively, the junction contains 14 bases. The CDR3 starts with the cysteine, ends with the phenylalanine, and has 12 residues. The only DNA kept is the CDR3, 36 bases in frame from the first base. In the germline V gene (reference sequence), CDR1 corresponds to DFQATT and CDR2 to SNEGSKA. Remarks on this clonotype: Its binding antigen is unknown. Base-call qualities are not available, and no considerably larger clone is one nucleotide away.

The listed sequencing device is Illumina HiSeq 1500. The raw public reads went through TCRdb reprocessing: fastp at Q25, MiXCR clone calling, in-frame beta chains kept. When rows share a CDR3 protein, they turn into one entry using the most common DNA and genes. The sample data list about 130,000 distinct CDR3 sequences, and 32% of these were observed just once. Of the sample, roughly 50% falls within the top ten clones. Sample treatment or condition, as interpreted from the label and publication: in vitro stimulation with specific CMV peptide epitopes to enrich CMV-specific T cells. The clonotype originates from a human donor in good health (CMV status not recorded). Some clones in this sample may be carry-over from other donors' samples. The source material was CD8+ T cells from cultured PBMCs, sampled from culture after CMV antigen stimulation. The rearranged segments are TRBV20-1 and TRBJ2-3, with the D segment identity uncertain. The DNA reads as follows: TGCAGTGCTTACCCAGAGTATGGTACGCAGTATTTT. Translation gives CSAYPEYGTQYF.